Shown below are 6 T cell receptor beta chains from a single sample sequenced in a study of control samples from healthy donors and cancer patients. The method was immunoSEQ multiplex PCR; TCRdb's version includes in-frame clones alone and lacks a portion of them. This sample has about 140,000 clones, with about 88% found just once. Sequenced: blood. The receptors come from a woman aged 25 to 39 in good health.

This chain connects TRBV5-1 to TRBJ1-1; TRBD1 matches 9 bases. From germline, CDR1 is SGHRS and CDR2 YFSETQ. The J segment lost 7 bases and the V segment lost 3 bases, leaving 10 bases of the junction unmatched. This CDR3 is 15 amino acids long. In DNA, the CDR3 is TGCGCCAGCAGCTCTCAACCGGGACAGGGTATTGAAGCTTTCTTT. Encoded protein: CASSSQPGQGIEAFF.

This clone was recorded once. This chain joins TRBV7-2 and TRBJ1-3, with no clear D. The V end lost 5 bases, the J end lost 3 bases, and 8 bases lay between the germline ends. Germline V lookup: CDR1 SGHTA, CDR2 FQGNSA. The CDR3 contains 13 residues. DNA for the CDR3: TGTGCCAGCAGCCCCGGGATTGGAAACACCATATATTTT. It specifies CASSPGIGNTIYF.

The J gene is TRBJ1-1, the V gene TRBV6-1, with TRBD1 matching 8 bases. The CDR3 sequence is 15 residues long. Looked up from germline, CDR1 is MNHNS and CDR2 is SASEGT. V gave up 2 bases and J gave up 4 bases; unmatched junction bases: 6. The CDR3 region has the DNA TGTGCCAGCAGTGAAAGGTCAGGGGGCAGCACTGAAGCTTTCTTT. This encodes CASSERSGGSTEAFF.

The genes are TRBV28 and TRBJ1-2; TRBD1 agrees at 10 bases. Trimming removed 11 bases from V and 4 bases from J; junction bases left unmatched: 7. Per the germline V gene, CDR1 is MDHEN and CDR2 is SYDVKM. This CDR3 is 13 amino acids long. The CDR3 region is CALRRDRGYGYTF. Here the CDR3 DNA reads TGTGCCCTCCGTAGGGACAGGGGCTATGGCTACACCTTC.

V gene TRBV6-5 combines with J gene TRBJ2-1; the D gene is possibly TRBD2 (8 bases). The CDR3 covers 15 residues. Between the trimmed V and J ends, which lost 6 bases and 7 bases, there was a span of 19 bases. The germline V gene has CDR1 MNHEY and CDR2 SVGAGI. CDR3 region: CASSREGAGINEQFF. CDR3 DNA: TGTGCCAGCAGCCGGGAGGGGGCGGGAATAAATGAGCAGTTCTTC.

The rearrangement joins TRBV6-5 to TRBJ2-1, with D possibly being TRBD2 (6 bases). Trimming shortened V by 3 bases and J by 2 bases, and 14 bases separated the two germline ends. CDR3 length: 16 amino acids. Germline-derived CDR1 and CDR2 are MNHEY and SVGAGI. In DNA form, the CDR3 reads TGTGCCAGCAGTTATTTCGGGAGAGGGGCCTACAATGAGCAGTTCTTC. This codes for CASSYFGRGAYNEQFF.